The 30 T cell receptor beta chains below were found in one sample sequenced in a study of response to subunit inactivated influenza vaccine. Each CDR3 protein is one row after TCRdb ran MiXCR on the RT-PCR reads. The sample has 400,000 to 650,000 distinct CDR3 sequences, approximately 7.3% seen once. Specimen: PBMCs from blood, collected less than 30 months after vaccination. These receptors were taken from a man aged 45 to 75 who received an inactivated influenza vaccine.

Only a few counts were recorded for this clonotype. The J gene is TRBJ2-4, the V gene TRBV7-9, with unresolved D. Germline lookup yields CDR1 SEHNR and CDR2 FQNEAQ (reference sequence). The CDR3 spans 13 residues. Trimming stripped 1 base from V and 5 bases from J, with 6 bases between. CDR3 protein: CASSLDIENIQYF. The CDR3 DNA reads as TGTGCCAGCAGCTTAGATATTGAAAACATTCAGTACTTC.

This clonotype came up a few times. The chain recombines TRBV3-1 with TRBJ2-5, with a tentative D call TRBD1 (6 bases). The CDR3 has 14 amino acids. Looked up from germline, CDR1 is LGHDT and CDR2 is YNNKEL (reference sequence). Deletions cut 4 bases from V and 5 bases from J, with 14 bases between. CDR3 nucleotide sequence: TGTGCCAGCAGCCCCCGGACAGCGTTGGAGACCCAGTACTTC. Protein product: CASSPRTALETQYF.

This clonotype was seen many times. CDR3 sequence reads: CSARTQGTGGSPLHF. CDR3 DNA sequence: TGCAGTGCTAGAACCCAGGGGACGGGGGGTTCACCCCTCCACTTT. This chain links TRBV20-1 with TRBJ1-6, with a weak D call TRBD1 (6 bases). CDR1 DFQATT and CDR2 SNEGSKA come from the germline V gene (reference sequence). V lost 2 bases and J 9 bases, leaving 17 bases between the germline ends. CDR3 length: 15 residues.

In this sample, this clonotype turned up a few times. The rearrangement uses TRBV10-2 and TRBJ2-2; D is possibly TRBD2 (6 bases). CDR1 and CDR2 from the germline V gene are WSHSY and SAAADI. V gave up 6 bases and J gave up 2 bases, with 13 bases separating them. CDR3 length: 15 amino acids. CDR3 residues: CASSATGVNTGELFF. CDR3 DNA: TGCGCCAGCAGCGCCACGGGGGTTAACACCGGGGAGCTGTTTTTT.

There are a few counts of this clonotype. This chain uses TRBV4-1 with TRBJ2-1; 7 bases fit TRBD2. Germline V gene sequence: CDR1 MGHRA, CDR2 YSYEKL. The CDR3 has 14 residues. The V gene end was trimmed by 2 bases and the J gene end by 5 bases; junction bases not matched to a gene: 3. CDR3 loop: CASSQQRGDNEQFF. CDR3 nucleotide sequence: TGCGCCAGCAGCCAACAGCGGGGAGACAATGAGCAGTTCTTC.

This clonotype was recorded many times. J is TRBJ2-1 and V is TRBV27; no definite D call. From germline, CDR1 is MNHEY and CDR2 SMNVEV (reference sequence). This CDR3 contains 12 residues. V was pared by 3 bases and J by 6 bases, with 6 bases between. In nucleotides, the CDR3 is TGTGCCAGCAGTTTTGTGGGCAATGAGCAGTTCTTC. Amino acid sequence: CASSFVGNEQFF.

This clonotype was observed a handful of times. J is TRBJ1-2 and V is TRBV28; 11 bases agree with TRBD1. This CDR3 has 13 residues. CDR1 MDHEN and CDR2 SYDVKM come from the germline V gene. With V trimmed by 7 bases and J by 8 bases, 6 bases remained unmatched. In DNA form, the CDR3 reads TGTGCCAGCACCGAGGGACAGGGGGTCGGCTACACCTTC. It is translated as CASTEGQGVGYTF.

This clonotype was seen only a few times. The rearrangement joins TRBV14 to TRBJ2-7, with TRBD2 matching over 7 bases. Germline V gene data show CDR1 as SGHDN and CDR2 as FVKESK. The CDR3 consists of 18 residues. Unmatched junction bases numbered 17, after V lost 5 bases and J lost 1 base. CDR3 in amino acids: CASSGRLATNPGSYEQYF. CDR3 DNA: TGTGCCAGCAGCGGACGACTAGCTACGAACCCAGGGTCCTACGAGCAGTACTTC.

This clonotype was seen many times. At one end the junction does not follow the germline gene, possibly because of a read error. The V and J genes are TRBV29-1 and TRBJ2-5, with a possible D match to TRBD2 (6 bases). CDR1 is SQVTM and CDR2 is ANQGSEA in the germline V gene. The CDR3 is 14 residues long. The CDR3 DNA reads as TGCAGCGTTGAAACCGCGGCTAGCGCGGGCCCCAAGCACTTC. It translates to CSVETAASAGPKHF.

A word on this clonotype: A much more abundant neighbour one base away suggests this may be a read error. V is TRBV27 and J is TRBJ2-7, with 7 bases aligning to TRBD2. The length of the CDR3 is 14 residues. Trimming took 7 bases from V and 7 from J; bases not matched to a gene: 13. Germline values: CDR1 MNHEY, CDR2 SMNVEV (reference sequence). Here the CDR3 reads CASTPGTTEGEQYF. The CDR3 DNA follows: TGTGCCAGCACACCCGGGACTACCGAAGGGGAGCAGTACTTC.

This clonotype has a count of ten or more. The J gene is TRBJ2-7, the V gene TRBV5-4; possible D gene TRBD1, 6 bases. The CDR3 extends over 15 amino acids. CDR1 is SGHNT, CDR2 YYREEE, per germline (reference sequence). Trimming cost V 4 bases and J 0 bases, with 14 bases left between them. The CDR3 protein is CASSPRQESSYEQYF. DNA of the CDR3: TGTGCCAGCAGCCCCCGACAGGAAAGCTCCTACGAGCAGTACTTC.

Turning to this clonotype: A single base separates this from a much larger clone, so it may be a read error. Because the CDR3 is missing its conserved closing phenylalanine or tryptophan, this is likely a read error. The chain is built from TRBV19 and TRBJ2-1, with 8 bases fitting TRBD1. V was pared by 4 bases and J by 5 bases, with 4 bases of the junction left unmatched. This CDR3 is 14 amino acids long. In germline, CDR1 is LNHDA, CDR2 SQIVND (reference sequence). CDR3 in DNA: TGTGCCAGTAGTAAGGGACAGGAGAACAATGAGCAGTTCTCC. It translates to CASSKGQENNEQFS.

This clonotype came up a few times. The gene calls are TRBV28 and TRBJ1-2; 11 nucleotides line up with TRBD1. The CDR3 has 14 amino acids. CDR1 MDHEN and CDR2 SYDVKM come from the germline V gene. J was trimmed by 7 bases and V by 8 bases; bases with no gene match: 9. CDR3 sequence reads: CASGRTGGSRGYTF. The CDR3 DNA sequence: TGTGCCAGCGGCAGGACAGGGGGCTCCCGTGGCTACACCTTC.

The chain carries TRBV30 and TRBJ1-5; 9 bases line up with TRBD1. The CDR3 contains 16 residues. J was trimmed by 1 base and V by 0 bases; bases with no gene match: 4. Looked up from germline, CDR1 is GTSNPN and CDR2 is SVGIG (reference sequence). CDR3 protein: CAWSVGQGWSNQPQHF. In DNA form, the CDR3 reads TGTGCCTGGAGTGTGGGACAGGGTTGGAGCAATCAGCCCCAGCATTTT. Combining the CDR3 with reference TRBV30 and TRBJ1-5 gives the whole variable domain SQTIHQWPATLVQPVGSPLSLECTVEGTSNPNLYWYRQAAGRGLQLLFYSVGIGQISSEVPQNLSASRPQDRQFILSSKKLLLSDSGFYLCAWSVGQGWSNQPQHFGDGTRLSIL.

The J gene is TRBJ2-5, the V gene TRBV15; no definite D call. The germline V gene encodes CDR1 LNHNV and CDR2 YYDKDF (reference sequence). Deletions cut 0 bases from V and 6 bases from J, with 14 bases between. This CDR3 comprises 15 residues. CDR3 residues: CATSRERTGGKTQYF. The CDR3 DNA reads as TGTGCCACCAGCAGAGAACGGACGGGTGGGAAGACCCAGTACTTC.

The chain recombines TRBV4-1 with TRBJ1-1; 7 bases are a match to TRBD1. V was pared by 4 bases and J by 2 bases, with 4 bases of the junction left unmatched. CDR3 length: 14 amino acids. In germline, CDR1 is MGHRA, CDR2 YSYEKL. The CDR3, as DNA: TGCGCCAGCAGCCGCCGACAGGGAAACACTGAAGCTTTCTTT. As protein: CASSRRQGNTEAFF.

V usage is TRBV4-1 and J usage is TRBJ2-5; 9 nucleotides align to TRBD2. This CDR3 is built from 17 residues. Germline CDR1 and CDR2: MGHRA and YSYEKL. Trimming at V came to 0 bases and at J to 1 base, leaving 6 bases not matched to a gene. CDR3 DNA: TGCGCCAGCAGCCAAGATGGTCGGACTAGCGTCCAAGAGACCCAGTACTTC. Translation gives CASSQDGRTSVQETQYF.

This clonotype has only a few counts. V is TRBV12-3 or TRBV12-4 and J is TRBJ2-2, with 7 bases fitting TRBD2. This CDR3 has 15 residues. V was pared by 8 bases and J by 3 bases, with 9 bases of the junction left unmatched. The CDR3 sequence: CASRLAREYTGELFF. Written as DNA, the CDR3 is TGTGCCAGCCGCTTAGCGCGGGAGTACACCGGGGAGCTGTTTTTT.

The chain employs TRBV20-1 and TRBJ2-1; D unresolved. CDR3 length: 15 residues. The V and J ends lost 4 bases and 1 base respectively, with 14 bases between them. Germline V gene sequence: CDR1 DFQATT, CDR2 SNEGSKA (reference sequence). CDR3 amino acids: CSATSPWSSYNEQFF. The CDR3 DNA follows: TGCAGTGCTACCTCTCCGTGGAGTTCCTACAATGAGCAGTTCTTC.

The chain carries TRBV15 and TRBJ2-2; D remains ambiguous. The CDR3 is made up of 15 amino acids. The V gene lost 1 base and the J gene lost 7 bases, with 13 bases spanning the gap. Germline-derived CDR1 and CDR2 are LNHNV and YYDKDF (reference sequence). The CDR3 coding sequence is TGTGCCACCAGCAGAGGCCTCCATTGGGGCGGGGAGCTGTTTTTT. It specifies CATSRGLHWGGELFF.

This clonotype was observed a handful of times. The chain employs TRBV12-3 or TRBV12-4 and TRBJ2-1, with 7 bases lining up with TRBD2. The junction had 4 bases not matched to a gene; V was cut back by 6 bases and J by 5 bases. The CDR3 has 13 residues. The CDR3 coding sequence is TGTGCCAGCAGGCGGCGGGGGAACAATGAGCAGTTCTTC. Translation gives CASRRRGNNEQFF.

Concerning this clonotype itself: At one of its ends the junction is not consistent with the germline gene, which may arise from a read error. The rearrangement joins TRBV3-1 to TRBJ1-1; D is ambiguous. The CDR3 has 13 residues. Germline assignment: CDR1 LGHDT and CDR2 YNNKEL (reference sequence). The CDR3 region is CASSLPGRAEPFF. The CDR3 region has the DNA TGTGCCAGCAGCCTTCCGGGAAGGGCTGAACCTTTCTTT.

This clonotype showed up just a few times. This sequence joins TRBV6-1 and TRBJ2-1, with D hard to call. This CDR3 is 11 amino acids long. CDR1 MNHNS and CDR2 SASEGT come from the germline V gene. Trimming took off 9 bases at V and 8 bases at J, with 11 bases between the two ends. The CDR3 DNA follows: TGTGCCAGTACAGCCTTGGATGAGCAGTTCTTC. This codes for CASTALDEQFF.

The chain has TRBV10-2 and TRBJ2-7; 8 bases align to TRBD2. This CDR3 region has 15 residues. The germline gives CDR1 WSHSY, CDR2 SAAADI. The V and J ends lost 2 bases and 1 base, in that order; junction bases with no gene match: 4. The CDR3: CASSETTSASYEQYF. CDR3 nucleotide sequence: TGCGCCAGCAGTGAGACGACTAGCGCTTCCTACGAGCAGTACTTC.

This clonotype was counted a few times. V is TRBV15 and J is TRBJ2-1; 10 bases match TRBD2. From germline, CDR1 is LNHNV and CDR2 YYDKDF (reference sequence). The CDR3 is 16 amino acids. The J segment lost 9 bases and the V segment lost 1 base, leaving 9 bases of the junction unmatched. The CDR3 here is CATSRVGSGGFGEQFF. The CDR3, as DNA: TGTGCCACCAGCAGAGTCGGTAGCGGGGGGTTCGGTGAGCAGTTCTTC. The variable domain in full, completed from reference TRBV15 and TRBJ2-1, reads DAMVIQNPRYQVTQFGKPVTLSCSQTLNHNVMYWYQQKSSQAPKLLFHYYDKDFNNEADTPDNFQSRRPNTSFCFLDIRSPGLGDTAMYLCATSRVGSGGFGEQFFGPGTRLTVL.

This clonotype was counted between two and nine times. The CDR3: CASSQRETGANVLTF. In nucleotides, the CDR3 is TGCGCCAGCAGCCAGCGGGAAACTGGGGCCAACGTCCTGACTTTC. This sequence joins TRBV4-3 and TRBJ2-6; perhaps TRBD2 as D (6 bases). The CDR3 covers 15 residues. The ends were cut back, 3 bases at V and 2 bases at J, with 8 bases in the middle. CDR1 is LGHNA and CDR2 is YSLEER in the germline V gene.

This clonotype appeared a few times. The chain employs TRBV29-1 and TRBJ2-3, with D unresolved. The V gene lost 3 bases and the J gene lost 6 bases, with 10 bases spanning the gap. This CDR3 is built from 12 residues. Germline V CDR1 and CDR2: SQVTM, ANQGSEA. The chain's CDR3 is CSVDLKGDTQYF. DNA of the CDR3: TGCAGCGTTGATCTTAAGGGTGATACGCAGTATTTT.

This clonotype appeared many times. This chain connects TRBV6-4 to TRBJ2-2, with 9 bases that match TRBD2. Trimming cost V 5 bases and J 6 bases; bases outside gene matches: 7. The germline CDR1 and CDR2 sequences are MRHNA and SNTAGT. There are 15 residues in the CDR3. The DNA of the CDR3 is TGTGCCAGCAGTCCCCTAGCGGGGATCTCCGGGGAGCTGTTTTTT. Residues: CASSPLAGISGELFF.

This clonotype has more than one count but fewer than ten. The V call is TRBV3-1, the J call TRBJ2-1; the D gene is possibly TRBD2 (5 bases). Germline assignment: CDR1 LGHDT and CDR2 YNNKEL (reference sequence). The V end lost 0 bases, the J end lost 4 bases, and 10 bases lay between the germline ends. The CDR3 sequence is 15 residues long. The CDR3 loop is CASSQDPDYYNEQFF. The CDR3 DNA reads TGTGCCAGCAGCCAAGATCCAGACTATTACAATGAGCAGTTCTTC.

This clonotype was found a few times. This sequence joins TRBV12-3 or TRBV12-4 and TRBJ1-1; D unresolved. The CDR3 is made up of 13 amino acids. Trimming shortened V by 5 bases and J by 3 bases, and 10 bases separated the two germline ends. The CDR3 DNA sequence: TGTGCCAGCAGTCTCCTATATGACACTGAAGCTTTCTTT. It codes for CASSLLYDTEAFF.